These 26 T cell receptor beta chains originate from one sample sequenced in a study of blood T cell repertoires in COVID-19 (dated by TCRdb to 2020 to 2022). To prepare the library, the immunoSEQ multiplex PCR assay was applied. The immuneACCESS repertoire file appears here via TCRdb, limited to in-frame rearrangements. These files lack a portion of the clones; in checked studies, under half of the deficit traces to unresolved V genes, and the cause of the others is not known. Across this sample there are 130,000 to 150,000 clones, with 80% to 90% seen only once. Approximately 4% of the sample goes to the ten largest clones. Sequencing used peripheral blood. These TCRs come from a woman in her 40s with acute or convalescent COVID-19.

The J gene is TRBJ1-2, the V gene TRBV19; unclear D gene. V gave up 6 bases and J gave up 5 bases, with 19 bases separating them. Germline loops: CDR1 LNHDA, CDR2 SQIVND (reference sequence). The CDR3 runs 15 residues. Written as DNA, the CDR3 is TGTGCCAGTAGCCGCCTTGAGGCAGAGTGGTATGGCTACACCTTC. Translating it yields CASSRLEAEWYGYTF.

This clone was seen just once. CDR3 region: CASSYLAGGEDTQYF. The CDR3 region has the DNA TGTGCCAGCAGCTACCTAGCGGGAGGTGAAGATACGCAGTATTTT. The chain couples TRBV2 to TRBJ2-3; 11 bases are shared with TRBD2. Germline V gives CDR1 SNHLY, CDR2 FYNNEI. Trimming cost V 6 bases and J 5 bases; bases outside gene matches: 7. This CDR3 contains 15 residues.

The chain combines TRBV5-1 with TRBJ1-1; TRBD1 matches at 9 bases. The CDR3 totals 15 residues. Germline CDR1 and CDR2: SGHRS and YFSETQ. V shed 1 base and J 10 bases; nucleotides not matched to a gene: 11. The CDR3 DNA sequence: TGCGCCAGCAGCTTGCTTACCGGGACAGGGAGAGGAGCTTTCTTT. This codes for CASSLLTGTGRGAFF.

The chain employs TRBV6-5 and TRBJ2-1, with D maybe TRBD1 (5 bases). V lost 7 bases to trimming and J lost 0 bases, with 10 bases between them. Germline CDR1 and CDR2: MNHEY and SVGAGI. There are 14 residues in the CDR3. This chain's CDR3 is CASMGPGSYNEQFF. In nucleotides, the CDR3 is TGTGCCAGCATGGGGCCGGGCTCCTACAATGAGCAGTTCTTC.

This chain connects TRBV27 to TRBJ2-1; 9 bases are shared with TRBD1. The CDR3 sequence is 17 residues long. From germline, CDR1 is MNHEY and CDR2 SMNVEV (reference sequence). The ends lost 2 bases at V and 7 bases at J; junction bases unmatched: 12. CDR3 region: CASSLALGTGLENEQFF. CDR3 nucleotides: TGTGCCAGCAGTTTAGCCCTGGGGACAGGGTTAGAGAATGAGCAGTTCTTC.

V is TRBV5-6 and J is TRBJ2-7, with 10 bases identical to TRBD1. This CDR3 contains 15 residues. From germline, CDR1 is SGHDT and CDR2 YYEEEE. The J segment lost 2 bases and the V segment lost 0 bases, leaving 2 bases of the junction unmatched. The CDR3 here is CASSLAGTGAYEQYF. The CDR3, as DNA: TGTGCCAGCAGCTTGGCCGGGACAGGGGCCTACGAGCAGTACTTC. Complete variable domain (other parts from reference TRBV5-6 and TRBJ2-7): DAGVTQSPTHLIKTRGQQVTLRCSPKSGHDTVSWYQQALGQGPQFIFQYYEEEERQRGNFPDRFSGHQFPNYSSELNVNALLLGDSALYLCASSLAGTGAYEQYFGPGTRLTVT.

The V and J genes are TRBV6-2 or TRBV6-3 and TRBJ1-1, with D tentatively TRBD1 (6 bases). CDR3 size: 15 residues. V gave up 4 bases and J gave up 0 bases, with 12 bases separating them. Germline V gene sequence: CDR1 MNHEY, CDR2 SVGEGT. The CDR3 here is CASSLGARVNTEAFF. The CDR3, as DNA: TGTGCCAGCAGTTTGGGGGCACGGGTGAACACTGAAGCTTTCTTT.

The DNA of the CDR3 is TGTGCCACCAGTGACTCCGGGACAGGGTCCCGGGAGACCCAGTACTTC. Amino acid sequence: CATSDSGTGSRETQYF. The J gene is TRBJ2-5, the V gene TRBV24-1; 9 nucleotides line up with TRBD1. The V segment lost 4 bases and the J segment 5 bases; nucleotides outside the gene matches: 10. Germline CDR1 reads KGHDR; CDR2 reads SFDVKD. CDR3 length equals 16 residues.

In this sample, this clone turned up a few times. V is TRBV30 and J is TRBJ1-1; D not certain. Trimming stripped 2 bases from V and 6 bases from J, with 7 bases between. The CDR3 consists of 11 residues. CDR1 is GTSNPN, CDR2 SVGIG, per germline (reference sequence). This CDR3 reads CAWSNLPEAFF. The CDR3 DNA follows: TGTGCCTGGAGTAACCTACCTGAAGCTTTCTTT. Full variable domain (remainder filled in from reference TRBV30 and TRBJ1-1): SQTIHQWPATLVQPVGSPLSLECTVEGTSNPNLYWYRQAAGRGLQLLFYSVGIGQISSEVPQNLSASRPQDRQFILSSKKLLLSDSGFYLCAWSNLPEAFFGQGTRLTVV.

The CDR3 region is CASSPNRGRNEKLFF. Written as DNA, the CDR3 is TGTGCCAGCAGCCCGAACAGGGGGCGGAATGAAAAACTGTTTTTT. V and J are TRBV7-9 and TRBJ1-4; 9 bases fit TRBD1. The germline V gene encodes CDR1 SEHNR and CDR2 FQNEAQ (reference sequence). The CDR3 covers 15 residues. With 5 bases clipped from V and 5 bases from J, the junction kept 6 bases outside the gene matches.

This chain uses TRBV7-3 with TRBJ1-6; D perhaps matches TRBD1 (5 bases). The ends were cut back, 0 bases at V and 8 bases at J, with 5 bases in the middle. The CDR3 extends over 13 amino acids. Germline CDR1 reads SGHTA; CDR2 reads FQGTGA. Here the CDR3 DNA reads TGTGCCAGCAGCTTAACAGGGGATTCACCCCTCCACTTT. Encoded protein: CASSLTGDSPLHF.

Details on this clone: Sequence at one end of the junction differs from germline and may be a read error. This rearrangement joins TRBV7-6 to TRBJ2-7, with 7 bases identical to TRBD1. Germline-derived CDR1 and CDR2 are SGHVS and FNYEAQ. CDR3 size: 12 residues. CDR3 DNA sequence: TGTGCCAGCAGCTTAGTTGCAGGACAGGCAATCTTC. Protein sequence: CASSLVAGQAIF.

V usage is TRBV11-1 and J usage is TRBJ2-3, with 8 nucleotides matching TRBD2. The CDR3 loop spans 16 amino acids. Trimming cost V 5 bases and J 4 bases; bases outside gene matches: 11. The germline CDR1 and CDR2 sequences are SGHAT and FQDESV (reference sequence). DNA of the CDR3: TGTGCCAGCAGCCCCCTTGGGAGCGGGAGTGCAGATACGCAGTATTTT. Translating gives CASSPLGSGSADTQYF.

This chain joins TRBV2 and TRBJ2-3; maybe TRBD1 (7 bases). Deletions cut 4 bases from V and 4 bases from J, with 18 bases between. This CDR3 has 16 residues. Germline V gene lookup returns CDR1 SNHLY and CDR2 FYNNEI. The CDR3 here is CASSADRVRGADTQYF. In DNA form, the CDR3 reads TGTGCCAGCAGTGCCGACAGGGTAAGGGGGGCAGATACGCAGTATTTT.

This clone was recorded a few times. This chain uses TRBV19 with TRBJ1-5; D is uncertain. The length of the CDR3 is 12 residues. Germline CDR1 is LNHDA and CDR2 is SQIVND (reference sequence). V dropped 5 bases and J dropped 7 bases, with 9 bases sitting between them. The CDR3 loop is CASSLGSQPQHF. The CDR3 DNA follows: TGTGCCAGTAGTCTGGGCAGCCAGCCCCAGCATTTT.

The chain recombines TRBV30 with TRBJ1-3; D gene uncertain. In germline, CDR1 is GTSNPN, CDR2 SVGIG (reference sequence). Deletions cut 3 bases from V and 6 bases from J, with 12 bases between. The CDR3 contains 13 residues. The DNA of the CDR3 is TGTGCCTGGAGGCTTACTAAAATAAACACCATATATTTT. Protein: CAWRLTKINTIYF.

This clone was seen more than once but under ten times. This chain links TRBV7-2 with TRBJ1-1, with 7 bases matching TRBD1. Germline CDR1 and CDR2: SGHTA and FQGNSA. The CDR3 runs 12 residues. With 5 bases clipped from V and 10 bases from J, the junction kept 7 bases outside the gene matches. CDR3 bases: TGTGCCAGCAGCCCCGACAGGGTGGGAGCTTTCTTT. Amino acid sequence: CASSPDRVGAFF. The full variable domain, rest sourced from reference TRBV7-2 and TRBJ1-1, is GAGVSQSPSNKVTEKGKDVELRCDPISGHTALYWYRQSLGQGLEFLIYFQGNSAPDKSGLPSDRFSAERTGGSVSTLTIQRTQQEDSAVYLCASSPDRVGAFFGQGTRLTVV.

The chain recombines TRBV15 with TRBJ1-6; 11 bases line up with TRBD1. J lost 9 bases, V lost 6 bases, and 7 bases had no gene match. Per germline, CDR1 LNHNV and CDR2 YYDKDF (reference sequence). The CDR3 is 15 residues long. The chain's CDR3 is CATSRRTGGGSPLHF. Written as DNA, the CDR3 is TGTGCCACCAGTAGGAGGACAGGGGGCGGTTCACCCCTCCACTTT.

The gene calls are TRBV30 and TRBJ1-5; tentative D call: TRBD1 (6 bases). CDR3 length: 14 amino acids. The ends were cut back, 2 bases at V and 2 bases at J, with 10 bases in the middle. In germline, CDR1 is GTSNPN, CDR2 SVGIG (reference sequence). The CDR3, as DNA: TGTGCCTGGAGTTACGAGGGGGGCAATCAGCCCCAGCATTTT. Translation: CAWSYEGGNQPQHF.

The rearrangement uses TRBV3-1 (or the pseudogene TRBV3-2) and TRBJ1-4; TRBD1 matches at 10 bases. The germline V gene encodes CDR1 LGHDT and CDR2 YNNKEL (reference sequence). V shed 5 bases, J shed 6 bases, and the junction held 18 bases outside the gene matches. This CDR3 region has 19 residues. The CDR3 reads CASSATFVTGGEGDEKLFF. The CDR3 region has the DNA TGTGCCAGCAGCGCCACTTTCGTGACAGGGGGCGAAGGTGATGAAAAACTGTTTTTT.

The J gene is TRBJ1-6, the V gene TRBV30, with 7 nucleotides matching TRBD1. The CDR3 has 14 amino acids. J was trimmed by 10 bases and V by 0 bases; bases with no gene match: 6. Germline CDR1 is GTSNPN and CDR2 is SVGIG (reference sequence). Written as DNA, the CDR3 is TGTGCCTGGAGTGTAGGGGGCGCTGGCTCACCCCTCCACTTT. The encoded protein is CAWSVGGAGSPLHF.

This clone was recorded a few times. The V call is TRBV20-1, the J call TRBJ2-2; D is unresolved. The germline V gene encodes CDR1 DFQATT and CDR2 SNEGSKA (reference sequence). The CDR3 is made up of 14 amino acids. Between the trimmed V and J ends, which lost 3 bases and 3 bases, there was a span of 11 bases. CDR3 loop: CSASASRDTGELFF. The CDR3 DNA reads as TGCAGTGCTAGTGCTTCTAGAGACACCGGGGAGCTGTTTTTT.

This chain joins TRBV5-4 and TRBJ1-1; tentatively, D is TRBD1 (6 bases). CDR1 and CDR2 from the germline V gene are SGHNT and YYREEE (reference sequence). V lost 1 base, J lost 0 bases, and 16 bases lay in between. This CDR3 is 17 amino acids long. The CDR3 DNA is TGTGCCAGCAGCTTGAGCCCGCAGGGGCGCCTGAACACTGAAGCTTTCTTT. Translating gives CASSLSPQGRLNTEAFF.

The chain recombines TRBV5-6 with TRBJ1-1, with TRBD1 matching over 7 bases. This CDR3 contains 13 residues. With 4 bases clipped from V and 3 bases from J, the junction kept 3 bases outside the gene matches. Germline CDR1 reads SGHDT; CDR2 reads YYEEEE. The DNA for the CDR3 is TGTGCCAGCAGCGGACAGGCATACACTGAAGCTTTCTTT. This encodes CASSGQAYTEAFF.

This chain joins TRBV19 and TRBJ1-6, with D maybe TRBD1 (6 bases). Germline-derived CDR1 and CDR2 are LNHDA and SQIVND (reference sequence). Trimming pared 3 bases from V and 11 bases from J, leaving 11 bases between. CDR3 length equals 13 residues. CDR3 protein: CASSIGAGAPLHF. CDR3 bases: TGTGCCAGTAGTATTGGGGCAGGGGCACCCCTCCACTTT.

This clone appeared a few times. The chain couples TRBV9 to TRBJ1-1, with 8 bases that match TRBD1. V trimming: 4 bases; J trimming: 3 bases; junction bases outside the gene matches: 5. Per the germline V gene, CDR1 is SGDLS and CDR2 is YYNGEE. CDR3 length: 14 residues. The CDR3 sequence is CASSPGGGYTEAFF. The CDR3 DNA is TGTGCCAGCAGCCCAGGGGGCGGGTACACTGAAGCTTTCTTT.